This T cell receptor (beta chain) appears in the sequencing data of a study of blood T cell repertoires in COVID-19 (dated by TCRdb to 2018 to 2020). Study-wide context: Samples from collaborators originated in the United States, Italy and Spain and spanned both the acute and convalescent phases of COVID-19. Subjects who had been exposed to COVID-19, were actively infected with it, or had recovered from it provided the deeply sampled blood TCRbeta repertoires that made up the dataset. The repertoires were made available in a free public database intended to serve as a resource for research on the immune response to SARS-CoV-2. Where HLA class I and class II types were available, the types were taken from metadata supplied by the sample provider, not from assay-based typing. The prospective study material was composed of cDNA or gDNA derived from T cells, B-cell-depleted T cells, or PBMCs. Sample metadata almost always included a de-identified subject ID, COVID-19 status, age in years and sex. The samples were drawn from two sources: the first 160 participants of the ongoing ImmuneRACE study, and 1,200 or so subjects contributed by 6 global collaborators.

Taken from the germline V gene, the CDR1 and CDR2 loops are MGHRA and YSYEKL. Germline trimming: 4 bases from V, 3 bases from J; junction bases outside gene matches: 4. The CDR3 sequence holds 16 residues, the cysteine and phenylalanine included. CDR3 DNA only is kept here, 48 bases in frame from base 1. In the case of this clone: The antigen this receptor binds is unknown. The record has no base qualities; no much larger clone is one base away.

TCRbeta CDR3 regions were amplified from genomic DNA using the immunoSEQ Assay, a bias-controlled multiplex PCR. The published analysis was carried out like this. The number of nucleated cells in each sample was estimated from the amplification of reference gene primers within the assay. To quantify the absolute abundance of each unique TCRbeta CDR3 rearrangement, sequence reads were collapsed and filtered. For each sample, productive Simpson clonality was calculated as the square root of Simpson's diversity index across productive rearrangements. TCRdb stores this immuneACCESS table with in-frame sequences only. Part of the clones is absent; in the studies checked, under half of the shortfall reflects unresolved V genes, and no reason is known for the rest. V, J and clone size are those of that table, while D and trimming were read from the DNA. This sample holds about 250,000 clones; 65% to 80% were observed only once. The ten biggest clones cover 3% to 4% of the sample.

Study-wide conclusions, independent of this receptor: The amount of clinical and demographic metadata varied by source and participant and was provided uncurated.

Whole blood was collected in K2EDTA tubes by collaborating institutions according to the institutions' own protocols. For TCRbeta analysis, collaborators shipped samples as frozen whole blood, isolated PBMCs, or DNA extracted from either of those sample types. Sequencing was performed on peripheral blood. The rearranged chain carries TRBV4-1 and TRBJ1-4; 11 junctional bases match TRBD1. This sequence was found in a middle-aged woman with active or convalescent COVID-19. The CDR3 reads CASSRTGGLPNEKLFF. The bases are TGCGCCAGCAGCCGGACAGGGGGCCTCCCTAATGAAAAACTGTTTTTT.